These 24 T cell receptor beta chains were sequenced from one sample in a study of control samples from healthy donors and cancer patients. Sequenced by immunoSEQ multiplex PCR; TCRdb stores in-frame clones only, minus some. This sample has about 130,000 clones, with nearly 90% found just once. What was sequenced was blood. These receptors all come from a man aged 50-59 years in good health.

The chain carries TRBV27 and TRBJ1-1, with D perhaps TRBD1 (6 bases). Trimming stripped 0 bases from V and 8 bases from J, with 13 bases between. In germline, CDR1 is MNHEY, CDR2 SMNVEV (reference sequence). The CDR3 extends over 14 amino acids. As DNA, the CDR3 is TGTGCCAGCAGTTTATCGGGGGCTGCAAGGGAAGCTTTCTTT. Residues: CASSLSGAAREAFF.

In nucleotides, the CDR3 is TGCGCCAGCAGCTACCTTGGGGGAGGGAGAGAGACCCAGTACTTC. Translating it yields CASSYLGGGRETQYF. The genes are TRBV5-1 and TRBJ2-5; TRBD2 agrees at 7 bases. CDR1 SGHRS and CDR2 YFSETQ come from the germline V gene. J gave up 4 bases and V 3 bases, and 9 bases lay outside the gene matches. The CDR3 has 15 residues.

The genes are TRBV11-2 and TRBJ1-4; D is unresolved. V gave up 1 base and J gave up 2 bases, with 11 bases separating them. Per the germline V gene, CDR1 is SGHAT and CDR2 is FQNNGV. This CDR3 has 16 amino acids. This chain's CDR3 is CASSLGSIDTNEKLFF. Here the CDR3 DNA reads TGTGCCAGCAGCTTAGGGTCAATAGACACTAATGAAAAACTGTTTTTT.

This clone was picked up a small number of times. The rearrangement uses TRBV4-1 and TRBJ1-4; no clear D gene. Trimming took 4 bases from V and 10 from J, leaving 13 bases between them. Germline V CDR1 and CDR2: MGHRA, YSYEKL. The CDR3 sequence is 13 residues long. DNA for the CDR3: TGCGCCAGCAGCCCCCAAGGGTCTGGAAAACTGTTTTTT. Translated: CASSPQGSGKLFF.

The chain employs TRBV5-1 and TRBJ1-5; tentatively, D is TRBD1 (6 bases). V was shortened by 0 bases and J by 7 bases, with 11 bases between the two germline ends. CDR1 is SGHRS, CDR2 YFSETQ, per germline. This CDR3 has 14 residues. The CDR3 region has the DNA TGCGCCAGCAGCTTGGCCCCGGACAGACAGCCCCAGCATTTT. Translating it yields CASSLAPDRQPQHF.

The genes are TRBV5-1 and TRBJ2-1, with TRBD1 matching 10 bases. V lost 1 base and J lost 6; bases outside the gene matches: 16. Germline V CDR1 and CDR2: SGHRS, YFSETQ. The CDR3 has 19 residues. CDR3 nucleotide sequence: TGCGCCAGCAGCTTGAGATCGATGGTATCGGGACAGGGGTCCAATGAGCAGTTCTTC. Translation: CASSLRSMVSGQGSNEQFF. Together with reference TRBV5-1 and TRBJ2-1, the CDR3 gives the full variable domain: KAGVTQTPRYLIKTRGQQVTLSCSPISGHRSVSWYQQTPGQGLQFLFEYFSETQRNKGNFPGRFSGRQFSNSRSEMNVSTLELGDSALYLCASSLRSMVSGQGSNEQFFGPGTRLTVL.

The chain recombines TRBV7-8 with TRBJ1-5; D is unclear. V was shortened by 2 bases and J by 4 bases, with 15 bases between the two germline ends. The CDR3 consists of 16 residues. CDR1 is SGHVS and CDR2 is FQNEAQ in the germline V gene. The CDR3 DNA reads TGTGCCAGCAGCTTACGGTCTGGGGAGTGGAATCAGCCCCAGCATTTT. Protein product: CASSLRSGEWNQPQHF. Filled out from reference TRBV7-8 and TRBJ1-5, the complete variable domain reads GAGVSQSPRYKVAKRGQDVALRCDPISGHVSLFWYQQALGQGPEFLTYFQNEAQLDKSGLPSDRFFAERPEGSVSTLKIQRTQQEDSAVYLCASSLRSGEWNQPQHFGDGTRLSIL.

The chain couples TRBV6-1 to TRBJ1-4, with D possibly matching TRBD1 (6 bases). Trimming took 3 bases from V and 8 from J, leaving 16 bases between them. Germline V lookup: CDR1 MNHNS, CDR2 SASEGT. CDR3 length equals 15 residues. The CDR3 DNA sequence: TGTGCCAGCAGTGATCCGGGGGGGCGAAGGGAAAAACTGTTTTTT. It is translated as CASSDPGGRREKLFF.

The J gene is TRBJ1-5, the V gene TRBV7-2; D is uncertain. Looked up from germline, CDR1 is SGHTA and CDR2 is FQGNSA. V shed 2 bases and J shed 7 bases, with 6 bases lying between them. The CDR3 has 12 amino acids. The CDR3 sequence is CASSLLSQPQHF. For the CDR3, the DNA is TGTGCCAGCAGCTTACTGTCACAGCCCCAGCATTTT.

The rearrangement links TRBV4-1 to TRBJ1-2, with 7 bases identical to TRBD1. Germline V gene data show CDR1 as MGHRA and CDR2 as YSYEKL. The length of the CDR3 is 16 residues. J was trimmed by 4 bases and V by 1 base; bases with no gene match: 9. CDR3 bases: TGCGCCAGCAGCCAAGTAGGGACAGACCTTATCTATGGCTACACCTTC. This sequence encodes CASSQVGTDLIYGYTF.

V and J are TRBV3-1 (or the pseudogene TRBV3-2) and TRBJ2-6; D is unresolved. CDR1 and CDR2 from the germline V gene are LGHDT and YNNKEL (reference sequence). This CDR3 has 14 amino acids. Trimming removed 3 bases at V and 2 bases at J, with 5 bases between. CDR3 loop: CASSHGAGANVLTF. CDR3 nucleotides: TGTGCCAGCAGCCATGGGGCTGGGGCCAACGTCCTGACTTTC.

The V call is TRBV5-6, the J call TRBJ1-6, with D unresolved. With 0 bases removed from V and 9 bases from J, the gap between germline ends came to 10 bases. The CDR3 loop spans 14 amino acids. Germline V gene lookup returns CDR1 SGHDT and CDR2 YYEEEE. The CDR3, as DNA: TGTGCCAGCAGCTTGGTGGGTTTTGCTTCACCCCTCCACTTT. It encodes CASSLVGFASPLHF. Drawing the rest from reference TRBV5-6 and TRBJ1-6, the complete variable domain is DAGVTQSPTHLIKTRGQQVTLRCSPKSGHDTVSWYQQALGQGPQFIFQYYEEEERQRGNFPDRFSGHQFPNYSSELNVNALLLGDSALYLCASSLVGFASPLHFGNGTRLTVT.

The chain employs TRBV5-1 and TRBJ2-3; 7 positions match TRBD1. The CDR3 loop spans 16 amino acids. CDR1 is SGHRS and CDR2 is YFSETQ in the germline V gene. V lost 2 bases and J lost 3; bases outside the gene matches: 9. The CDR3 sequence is CASSFGDRVSTDTQYF. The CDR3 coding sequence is TGCGCCAGCAGCTTTGGAGACAGGGTATCGACAGATACGCAGTATTTT.

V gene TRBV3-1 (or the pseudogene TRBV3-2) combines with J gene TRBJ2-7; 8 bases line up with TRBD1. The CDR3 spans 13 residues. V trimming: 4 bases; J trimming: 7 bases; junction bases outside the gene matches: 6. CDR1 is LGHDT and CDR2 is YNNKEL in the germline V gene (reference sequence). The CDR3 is CASSLQGEGEQYF. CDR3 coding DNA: TGTGCCAGCAGCCTACAGGGGGAAGGTGAGCAGTACTTC.

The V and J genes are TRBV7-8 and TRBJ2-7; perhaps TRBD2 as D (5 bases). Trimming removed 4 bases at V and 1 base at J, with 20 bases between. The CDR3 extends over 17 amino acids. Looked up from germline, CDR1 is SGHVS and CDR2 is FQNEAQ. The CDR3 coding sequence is TGTGCCAGCAGCTCGAGGGCCTCGTCTTATCAATCCTACGAGCAGTACTTC. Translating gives CASSSRASSYQSYEQYF.

In DNA form, the CDR3 reads TGTGCCAGCAGCCATACCGGGACAGGGGGCCGTGGCTACACCTTC. It encodes CASSHTGTGGRGYTF. The chain couples TRBV5-5 to TRBJ1-2, with 12 positions matching TRBD1. The J segment lost 7 bases and the V segment lost 4 bases, leaving 8 bases of the junction unmatched. CDR1 is SGHKS and CDR2 is YYEKEE in the germline V gene (reference sequence). This CDR3 spans 15 amino acids.

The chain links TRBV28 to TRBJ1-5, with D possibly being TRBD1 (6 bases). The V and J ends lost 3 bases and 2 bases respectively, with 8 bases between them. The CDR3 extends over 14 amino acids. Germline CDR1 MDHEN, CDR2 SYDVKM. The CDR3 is CASSLAGGNQPQHF. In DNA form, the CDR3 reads TGTGCCAGCAGTTTGGCAGGGGGCAATCAGCCCCAGCATTTT.

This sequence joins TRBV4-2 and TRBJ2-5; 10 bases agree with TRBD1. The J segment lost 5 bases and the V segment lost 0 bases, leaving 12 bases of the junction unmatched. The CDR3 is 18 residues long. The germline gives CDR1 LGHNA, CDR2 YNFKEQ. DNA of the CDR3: TGTGCCAGCAGCCAAGATCGCCGGGGACAGGGGAGGCTGGAGACCCAGTACTTC. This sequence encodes CASSQDRRGQGRLETQYF.

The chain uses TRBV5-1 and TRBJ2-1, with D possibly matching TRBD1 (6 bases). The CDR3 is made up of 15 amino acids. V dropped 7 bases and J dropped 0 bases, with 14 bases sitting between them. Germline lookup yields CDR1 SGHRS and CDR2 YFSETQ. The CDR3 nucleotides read TGCGCCAGCGAAAGGGGGTTGAGCTCCTACAATGAGCAGTTCTTC. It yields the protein CASERGLSSYNEQFF.

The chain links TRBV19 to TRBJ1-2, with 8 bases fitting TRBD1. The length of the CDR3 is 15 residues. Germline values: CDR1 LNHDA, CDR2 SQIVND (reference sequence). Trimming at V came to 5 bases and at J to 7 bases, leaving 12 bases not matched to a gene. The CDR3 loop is CASSPLLGTGSGYTF. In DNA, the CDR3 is TGTGCCAGTAGTCCTCTACTAGGGACAGGCTCTGGCTACACCTTC.

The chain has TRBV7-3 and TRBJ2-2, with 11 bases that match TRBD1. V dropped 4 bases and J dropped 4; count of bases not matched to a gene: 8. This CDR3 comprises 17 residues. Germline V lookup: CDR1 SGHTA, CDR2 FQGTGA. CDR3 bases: TGTGCCAGCAGCTCCCTCCCCGGGACAGGGGGCACCGGGGAGCTGTTTTTT. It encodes CASSSLPGTGGTGELFF.

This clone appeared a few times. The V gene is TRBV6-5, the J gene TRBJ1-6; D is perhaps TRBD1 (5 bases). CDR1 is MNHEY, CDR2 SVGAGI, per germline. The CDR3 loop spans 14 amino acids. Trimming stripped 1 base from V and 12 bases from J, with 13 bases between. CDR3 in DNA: TGTGCCAGCAGTTACTGGGACGAAAATGGACCCCTCCACTTT. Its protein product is CASSYWDENGPLHF.

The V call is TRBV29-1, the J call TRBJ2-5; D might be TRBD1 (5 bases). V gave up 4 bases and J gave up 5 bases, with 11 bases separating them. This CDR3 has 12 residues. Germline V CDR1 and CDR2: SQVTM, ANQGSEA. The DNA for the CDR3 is TGCAGCGTTGGTAGGGGAATGGAGACCCAGTACTTC. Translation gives CSVGRGMETQYF.

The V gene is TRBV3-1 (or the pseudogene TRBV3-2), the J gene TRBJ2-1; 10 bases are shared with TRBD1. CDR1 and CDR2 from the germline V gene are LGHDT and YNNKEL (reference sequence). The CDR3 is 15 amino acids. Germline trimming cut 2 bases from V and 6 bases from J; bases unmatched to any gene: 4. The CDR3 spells CASSQSGTGVNEQFF. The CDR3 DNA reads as TGTGCCAGCAGCCAATCCGGGACAGGGGTCAATGAGCAGTTCTTC.